This is a list of T cell receptor beta chains from one sample in a study of blood T cell repertoires in COVID-19. Only in-frame clones appear in the TCRdb table, and some are missing; sequencing was by immunoSEQ multiplex PCR. The sample carries approximately 500,000 clones, around 87% recorded once. Sequencing was carried out using PBMCs or T cells enriched from blood (not recorded which). The receptors were gathered from a woman between 40 and 50 years old who had recovered from COVID-19. The CDR3 runs from the conserved cysteine through the conserved F or W. D genes are given only for firm matches. Rows give clone size only sometimes, using once, few, many, or a class for an expanded clone.

length	D	size	J	V	CDR3	DNA
14	.	.	TRBJ2-7	TRBV5-1	CASSLQGRESEQYF	TGCGCCAGCAGCTTGCAAGGTCGGGAGAGCGAGCAGTACTTC
14	.	once	TRBJ1-5	TRBV4-3	CASSQASVGQPQHF	TGCGCCAGCAGCCAAGCGTCGGTGGGCCAGCCCCAGCATTTT
13	.	.	TRBJ2-5	TRBV19	CASSERIQETQYF	TGTGCCAGTAGCGAGCGGATACAAGAGACCCAGTACTTC
14	.	.	TRBJ1-2	TRBV5-1	CASSLGDINYGYTF	TGCGCCAGCAGCTTGGGGGACATAAACTATGGCTACACCTTC
15	TRBD1	few	TRBJ2-2	TRBV7-8	CASRLTGPNTGELFF	TGTGCCAGCAGGTTGACAGGGCCGAACACCGGGGAGCTGTTTTTT
16	TRBD2	.	TRBJ2-1	TRBV5-1	CASSTGTSGIQYEQFF	TGCGCCAGCAGCACCGGGACTAGCGGGATTCAGTATGAGCAGTTCTTC
15	.	.	TRBJ2-3	TRBV4-3	CASSQILKPEDTQYF	TGCGCCAGCAGCCAAATTCTGAAACCCGAGGATACGCAGTATTTT
18	TRBD2	.	TRBJ2-3	TRBV11-2	CASSLSVVLAGGTDTQYF	TGTGCCAGCAGCTTATCCGTAGTACTAGCGGGAGGCACAGATACGCAGTATTTT
15	TRBD2	.	TRBJ2-1	TRBV7-6	CASSLARASGHEQFF	TGTGCCAGCAGCTTAGCGCGGGCTAGCGGGCATGAGCAGTTCTTC
16	.	.	TRBJ1-1	TRBV12-1	CASRLTPGQLNTEAFF	TGTGCCAGCAGGTTGACTCCGGGACAATTGAACACTGAAGCTTTCTTT
18	TRBD1	.	TRBJ1-6	TRBV6-2/TRBV6-3	CASSYEERVGQHNSPLHF	TGTGCCAGCAGTTACGAGGAAAGGGTGGGACAGCATAATTCACCCCTCCACTTT
16	TRBD1	.	TRBJ1-3	TRBV27	CASSLGTGGSGNTIYF	TGTGCCAGCAGTTTAGGGACAGGGGGCTCCGGAAACACCATATATTTT
15	.	.	TRBJ1-4	TRBV3-1/TRBV3-2	CASSSFAGLNEKLFF	TGTGCCAGCAGCTCGTTTGCGGGCCTTAATGAAAAACTGTTTTTT
15	TRBD2	.	TRBJ2-7	TRBV11-2	CASSSSAGEYYEQYF	TGTGCCAGCAGCTCGTCCGCGGGAGAGTACTACGAGCAGTACTTC
14	TRBD1	.	TRBJ1-2	TRBV27	CASSLGQGAFGYTF	TGTGCCAGCAGTTTAGGGCAGGGGGCCTTCGGCTACACCTTC